A selection of T cell receptor beta chains follows, all from one sample in a study of cytomegalovirus exposure and HLA in healthy donors. The protocol was immunoSEQ multiplex PCR, while the TCRdb copy is restricted to in-frame clones and leaves out a portion. This specimen shows 45,000 to 70,000 clones; the ten leading clones hold around 10%. Sequences were obtained from PBMCs. The receptors originated from a woman aged 50 to 60 in good health and CMV-seropositive. Each CDR3 is given with its conserved first and last residue. D genes are given only for firm matches.

CASSQDRRRGSGNQPQHF,TGCGCCAGCAGCCAAGATAGGCGGAGGGGCTCAGGCAATCAGCCCCAGCATTTT,.,TRBV4-3,TRBJ1-5
CSVEQGLNTEAFF,TGCAGCGTGGAACAGGGGCTTAACACTGAAGCTTTCTTT,TRBD1,TRBV29-1,TRBJ1-1
CASSFRAEGYTF,TGTGCCAGCAGTTTCCGAGCGGAAGGCTACACCTTC,.,TRBV7-9,TRBJ1-2
CASSLEPGQGYEQYF,TGTGCCAGCAGCTTAGAACCGGGACAGGGTTACGAGCAGTACTTC,TRBD1,TRBV7-2,TRBJ2-7
CASSLDILAPNTDTQYF,TGTGCCAGCAGCTTGGACATCCTAGCCCCTAACACAGATACGCAGTATTTT,.,TRBV5-5,TRBJ2-3
CASSVGGSGGPSSYEQYF,TGTGCCAGCAGCGTAGGGGGTAGCGGGGGCCCGAGCTCCTACGAGCAGTACTTC,TRBD2,TRBV9,TRBJ2-7
CASSLRGAGQPQHF,TGTGCCAGCAGCTTGCGGGGGGCGGGGCAGCCCCAGCATTTT,.,TRBV5-8,TRBJ1-5
CASSPTGNTGELFF,TGTGCCAGCAGCCCGACTGGGAACACCGGGGAGCTATTTTTT,.,TRBV7-2,TRBJ2-2
CASSSADREIETQYF,TGTGCCAGCAGCTCCGCCGACAGGGAGATAGAGACCCAGTACTTC,TRBD1,TRBV7-9,TRBJ2-5
CSVFGGAFQETQYF,TGCAGCGTTTTCGGGGGGGCTTTCCAAGAGACCCAGTACTTC,TRBD2,TRBV29-1,TRBJ2-5
CASSWGLAGTYEQYF,TGTGCCAGCAGCTGGGGGCTAGCGGGGACCTACGAGCAGTACTTC,TRBD2,TRBV7-9,TRBJ2-7
CASSWDRPGSGNTIYF,TGCGCCAGCAGCTGGGACAGGCCAGGCTCTGGAAACACCATATATTTT,TRBD1,TRBV5-1,TRBJ1-3
CASSQGNYGYTF,TGTGCCAGCAGCCAGGGGAACTATGGCTACACCTTC,.,TRBV6-4,TRBJ1-2
CASSLRTSGDTEAFF,TGTGCCAGCAGTTTGAGGACAAGTGGGGACACTGAAGCTTTCTTT,.,TRBV28,TRBJ1-1
CASSPSLLSGRAGEQYF,TGTGCCAGCAGCCCTAGCCTCCTTAGCGGGAGGGCCGGTGAGCAGTACTTC,TRBD2,TRBV7-2,TRBJ2-7
CASSGSGQGNSPLHF,TGTGCCAGCAGTGGGTCTGGACAGGGGAATTCACCCCTCCACTTT,TRBD1,TRBV2,TRBJ1-6
CASRLQGVMETQYF,TGTGCCAGCAGACTACAGGGCGTAATGGAGACCCAGTACTTC,.,TRBV28,TRBJ2-5
CASSVMSGGASNEQFF,TGTGCCAGCAGCGTAATGAGCGGGGGGGCAAGCAATGAGCAGTTCTTC,TRBD2,TRBV9,TRBJ2-1
CASSSSGGVDEQFF,TGTGCCAGCAGCTCTAGCGGGGGGGTTGACGAGCAGTTCTTC,TRBD2,TRBV7-6,TRBJ2-1
CASRPGQGIAEAFF,TGCGCCAGCAGACCGGGACAGGGCATCGCTGAAGCTTTCTTT,TRBD1,TRBV5-1,TRBJ1-1
CASSREPGDREQFF,TGCGCCAGCAGCCGGGAACCAGGGGATCGGGAGCAGTTCTTC,.,TRBV4-1,TRBJ2-1
CASSTQGVGNYGYTF,TGTGCCAGCAGTACACAGGGGGTAGGCAACTATGGCTACACCTTC,TRBD1,TRBV6-5,TRBJ1-2
CASSLRGLGYTF,TGTGCCAGCAGTTTAAGGGGGCTCGGCTACACCTTC,TRBD1,TRBV5-4,TRBJ1-2
CASSSGGPYVEQFF,TGTGCCAGCAGCTCGGGAGGGCCTTACGTTGAGCAGTTCTTC,TRBD2,TRBV11-3,TRBJ2-1
CASSFSGGGNTIYF,TGTGCCAGCAGTTTTTCAGGGGGGGGAAACACCATATATTTT,TRBD1,TRBV6-5,TRBJ1-3
CSAASGSEAFF,TGCAGTGCAGCAAGCGGCAGTGAAGCTTTCTTT,.,TRBV20-1,TRBJ1-1
CASSRIRGTEAFF,TGTGCCAGCAGCCGTATTAGAGGCACTGAAGCTTTCTTT,.,TRBV6-5,TRBJ1-1
CASSSGPDTQYF,TGTGCCAGCAGTTCTGGCCCGGATACGCAGTATTTT,.,TRBV27,TRBJ2-3
CASSRQGAEVNEQFF,TGCGCCAGCAGTCGACAGGGGGCAGAGGTCAATGAGCAGTTCTTC,TRBD1,TRBV4-1,TRBJ2-1
CASSPPPFTDTQYF,TGTGCCAGCAGTCCCCCCCCCTTCACAGATACGCAGTATTTT,.,TRBV27,TRBJ2-3
CASSPGTGPLYEQYF,TGTGCCAGCAGTCCAGGGACAGGGCCCCTCTACGAGCAGTACTTC,.,TRBV21-1,TRBJ2-7
CASRLVGTGSYEQYF,TGTGCCAGCAGGCTCGTCGGGACAGGGTCCTACGAGCAGTACTTC,TRBD1,TRBV6-5,TRBJ2-7
CASSFEGTAKYGYTF,TGTGCCAGCAGCTTTGAGGGGACAGCTAAATATGGCTACACCTTC,TRBD1,TRBV6-5,TRBJ1-2
CASSPKLNEQFF,TGTGCCAGCAGCCCCAAGCTGAATGAGCAGTTCTTC,.,TRBV11-2,TRBJ2-1
CASSIGGGPDTQYF,TGTGCCAGTAGTATTGGGGGAGGGCCAGATACGCAGTATTTT,TRBD2,TRBV19,TRBJ2-3
CAWSLLGGSGDTQYF,TGTGCCTGGAGTCTCTTGGGCGGGAGCGGGGATACGCAGTATTTT,TRBD2,TRBV30,TRBJ2-3
CASSYSGQKNHGYTF,TGTGCCAGCAGTTACTCTGGACAGAAGAACCATGGCTACACCTTC,.,TRBV6-5,TRBJ1-2
CASSPGPEWGELFF,TGTGCCAGCAGCCCAGGGCCCGAATGGGGGGAGCTGTTTTTT,.,TRBV5-5,TRBJ2-2
CASSRYTNQPQHF,TGCGCCAGCAGCCGCTATACCAATCAGCCCCAGCATTTT,.,TRBV4-1,TRBJ1-5
CATSRDRTSGIWGDTQYF,TGTGCCACCAGCAGAGATCGTACTAGCGGGATTTGGGGAGATACGCAGTATTTT,TRBD2,TRBV15,TRBJ2-3
CASSLDGQGNTEAFF,TGCGCCAGCAGCTTGGATGGACAGGGGAACACTGAAGCTTTCTTT,TRBD1,TRBV5-1,TRBJ1-1
CASSRDRRSYEQYF,TGTGCCAGCAGCCGGGACAGGCGCTCCTACGAGCAGTACTTC,TRBD1,TRBV6-6,TRBJ2-7
CASSLGQGTNYGYTF,TGCGCCAGCAGCTTGGGACAGGGGACTAACTATGGCTACACCTTC,TRBD1,TRBV5-1,TRBJ1-2
CASSPLGQGRMGAFF,TGTGCCAGCAGCCCCCTAGGGCAGGGGAGAATGGGGGCTTTCTTT,.,TRBV7-8,TRBJ1-1
CASSSGLAEYF,TGTGCCAGCAGCTCCGGACTAGCGGAGTACTTC,TRBD2,TRBV7-2,TRBJ2-5
CSVLLAGVTGELFF,TGCAGCGTTCTTCTAGCGGGGGTTACCGGGGAGCTGTTTTTT,TRBD2,TRBV29-1,TRBJ2-2
CASSLEEELNTEAFF,TGTGCCAGCAGCTTAGAGGAGGAGTTGAACACTGAAGCTTTCTTT,.,TRBV7-9,TRBJ1-1
CASGDSYGYTF,TGTGCCAGCGGTGATAGCTATGGCTACACCTTC,.,TRBV7-9,TRBJ1-2
CASSLHRDSYGYTF,TGTGCCAGCAGCCTACACAGGGACAGCTATGGCTACACCTTC,TRBD1,TRBV7-9,TRBJ1-2
CATLRWRNTEAFF,TGTGCCACACTCCGGTGGAGGAACACTGAAGCTTTCTTT,.,TRBV28,TRBJ1-1
CASSQGAMDQETQYF,TGTGCCAGCAGCCAGGGGGCTATGGACCAAGAGACCCAGTACTTC,TRBD1,TRBV11-2,TRBJ2-5
CASSVVGVRGTGELFF,TGTGCCAGCAGCGTAGTTGGTGTCAGAGGAACCGGGGAGCTGTTTTTT,.,TRBV9,TRBJ2-2
CAIGDSLNQPQHF,TGTGCCATCGGGGACAGCCTCAATCAGCCCCAGCATTTT,TRBD1,TRBV7-2,TRBJ1-5
CASSKVTSGRDEQFF,TGTGCCAGTAGTAAGGTTACAAGCGGGAGAGATGAGCAGTTCTTC,TRBD2,TRBV19,TRBJ2-1
CASSFLTASNEKLFF,TGTGCCAGCAGTTTCCTGACAGCGTCTAATGAAAAACTGTTTTTT,.,TRBV27,TRBJ1-4
CASSYEGLATNEKLFF,TGTGCCAGCAGTTACGAAGGACTCGCAACTAATGAAAAACTGTTTTTT,.,TRBV6-6,TRBJ1-4
CASSGGRLPLHF,TGTGCCAGCAGTGGAGGGCGGTTACCTCTCCACTTT,.,TRBV25-1,TRBJ1-6
CASTLRGDSNYEQYF,TGTGCCAGCACCCTAAGAGGGGACTCCAACTACGAGCAGTACTTC,.,TRBV6-1,TRBJ2-7
CASSLGGRIRVGNQPQHF,TGTGCCAGCAGCTTGGGAGGGAGGATCCGTGTCGGCAATCAGCCCCAGCATTTT,.,TRBV5-8,TRBJ1-5
CASSSQGQTEAFF,TGCGCCAGCAGTTCACAGGGCCAAACTGAAGCTTTCTTT,.,TRBV10-1,TRBJ1-1